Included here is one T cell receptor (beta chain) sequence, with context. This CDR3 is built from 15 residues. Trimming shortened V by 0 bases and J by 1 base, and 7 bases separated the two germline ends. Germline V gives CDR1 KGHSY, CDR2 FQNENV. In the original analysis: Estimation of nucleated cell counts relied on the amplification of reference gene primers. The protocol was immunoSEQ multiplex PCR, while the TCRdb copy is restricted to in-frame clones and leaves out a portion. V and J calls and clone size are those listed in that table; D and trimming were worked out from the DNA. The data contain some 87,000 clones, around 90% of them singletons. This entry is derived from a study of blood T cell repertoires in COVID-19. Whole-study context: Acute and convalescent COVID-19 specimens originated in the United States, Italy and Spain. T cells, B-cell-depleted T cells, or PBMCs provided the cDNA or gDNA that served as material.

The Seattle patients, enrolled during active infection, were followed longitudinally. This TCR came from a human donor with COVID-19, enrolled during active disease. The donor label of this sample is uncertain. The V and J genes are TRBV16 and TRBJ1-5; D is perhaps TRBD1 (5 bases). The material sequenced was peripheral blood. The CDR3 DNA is TGTGCCAGCAGCCAATCCAAGGGGAGCAATCAGCCCCAGCATTTT. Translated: CASSQSKGSNQPQHF.